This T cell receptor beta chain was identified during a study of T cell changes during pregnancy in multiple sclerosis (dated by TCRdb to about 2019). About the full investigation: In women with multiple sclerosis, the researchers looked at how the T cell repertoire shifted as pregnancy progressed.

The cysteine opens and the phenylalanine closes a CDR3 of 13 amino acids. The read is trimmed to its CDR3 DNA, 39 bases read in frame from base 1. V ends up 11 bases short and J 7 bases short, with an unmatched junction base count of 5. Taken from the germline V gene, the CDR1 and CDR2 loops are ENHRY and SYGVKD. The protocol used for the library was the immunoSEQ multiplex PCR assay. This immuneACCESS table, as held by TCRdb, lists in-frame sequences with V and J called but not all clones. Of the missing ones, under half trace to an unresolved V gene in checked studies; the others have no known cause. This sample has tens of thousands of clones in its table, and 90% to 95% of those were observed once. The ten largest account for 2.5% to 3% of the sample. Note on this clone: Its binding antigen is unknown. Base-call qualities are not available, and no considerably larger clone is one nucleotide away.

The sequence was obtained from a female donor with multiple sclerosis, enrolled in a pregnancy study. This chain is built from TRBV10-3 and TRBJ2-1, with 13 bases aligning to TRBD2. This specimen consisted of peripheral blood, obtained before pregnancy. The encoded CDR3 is CAAAGLAGNEQFF. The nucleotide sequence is TGTGCCGCAGCGGGACTAGCGGGAAATGAGCAGTTCTTC.